Below, one T cell receptor beta chain is given with its context. Its target is not known. One entry per CDR3 protein, called by TCRdb with MiXCR from the reads. The sample carries fewer than 1,000,000 distinct CDR3 sequences, 31% recorded once. This record comes from a study of T cell repertoires in cytomegalovirus infection. For the study at large: It was recently identified HLA-C-restricted and well-studied HLA-B-restricted CMV epitopes that the study used.

CDR1 is SQVTM and CDR2 is ANQGSEA in the germline V gene. The CDR3 runs to 13 residues. V lost 5 bases and J lost 5, with 15 bases in between. This specimen consisted of cultured CD8+ T cells from PBMCs, obtained from culture after CMV antigen stimulation. The sequence was obtained from a human donor in good health (CMV status not recorded). Some clones in this sample may be carry-over from other donors' samples. The chain recombines TRBV29-1 with TRBJ2-5; D might be TRBD2 (7 bases). CDR3 bases: TGCAGCGTTTGGGGGGGGCTGTGGGAGACCCAGTACTTC. Translated: CSVWGGLWETQYF.